The next 29 T cell receptor beta chains were all read from a single sample in a study of molecular identifiers for immune sequencing clone quantification. TCRdb itself ran the PCR reads through MiXCR, one entry per CDR3 protein. The sample yields approximately 500,000 distinct CDR3 sequences, roughly 24% seen once. Source material: naive CD8+ T cells from blood, with Jurkat cell RNA spiked in. The subset was: FACS-sorted CD8+CD4-CCR7+CD45RA+ naive T cells. The source of these receptors is a human donor in good health. Some libraries in this study had Jurkat cell RNA spiked in.

The gene calls are TRBV6-5 and TRBJ1-1, with D unclear. The CDR3 spans 12 residues. Between the trimmed V and J ends, which lost 5 bases and 11 bases, there was a span of 15 bases. Germline V CDR1 and CDR2: MNHEY, SVGAGI. CDR3: CASSPRSPGAFF. The CDR3 nucleotides are TGTGCCAGCAGTCCTCGGTCCCCTGGGGCTTTCTTT.

The chain recombines TRBV18 with TRBJ2-4, with D tentatively TRBD1 (5 bases). V dropped 0 bases and J dropped 8 bases, with 11 bases sitting between them. CDR3 length equals 14 residues. Per germline, CDR1 KGHSH and CDR2 LQKENI. CDR3 bases: TGTGCCAGCTCACCACCGCAGGGAAGCTACATTCAGTACTTC. Protein: CASSPPQGSYIQYF.

This clonotype was observed many times. The genes are TRBV28 and TRBJ1-1, with TRBD1 identical over 7 bases. Losses at the gene ends were 2 bases for V and 1 base for J; bases not matched to a gene: 7. Germline loops: CDR1 MDHEN, CDR2 SYDVKM. The CDR3 consists of 16 residues. The CDR3 nucleotides are TGTGCCAGCAGTTTACCTGGGGACAGAGAGAACACTGAAGCTTTCTTT. Translated: CASSLPGDRENTEAFF.

This clonotype was seen a handful of times. The chain has TRBV2 and TRBJ2-1; 9 bases are shared with TRBD2. V trimming: 8 bases; J trimming: 8 bases; junction bases outside the gene matches: 16. The CDR3 is 16 residues long. Germline-derived CDR1 and CDR2 are SNHLY and FYNNEI. As DNA, the CDR3 is TGTGCCAGCCCAGATTCTGGGCTAGCGGGAAGGGATGAGCAGTTCTTC. Translation gives CASPDSGLAGRDEQFF. Full variable domain (rest looked up from reference TRBV2 and TRBJ2-1): EPEVTQTPSHQVTQMGQEVILRCVPISNHLYFYWYRQILGQKVEFLVSFYNNEISEKSEIFDDQFSVERPDGSNFTLKIRSTKLEDSAMYFCASPDSGLAGRDEQFFGPGTRLTVL.

This clonotype was detected many times. This chain uses TRBV4-1 with TRBJ2-7, with a weak D call TRBD2 (6 bases). Per germline, CDR1 MGHRA and CDR2 YSYEKL. V dropped 3 bases and J dropped 4 bases, with 16 bases sitting between them. The CDR3 has 15 amino acids. DNA for the CDR3: TGCGCCAGCAGCCAGGGAGGACACAGTGGTTACGAGCAGTACTTC. It codes for CASSQGGHSGYEQYF.

Of note for this clonotype: It may be a read error: a sequence one base away is much more abundant. This rearrangement joins TRBV4-1 to TRBJ2-4; D is undetermined. The CDR3 totals 15 residues. Germline assignment: CDR1 MGHRA and CDR2 YSYEKL. The CDR3 nucleotides read TGCGCCAGCAGCCAAGTTACAGTAGCCAAAAACATTCAGGACTTC. This codes for CASSQVTVAKNIQDF.

This clonotype has more than one count but fewer than ten. The chain employs TRBV6-2 or TRBV6-3 and TRBJ2-2, with D possibly matching TRBD2 (6 bases). The CDR3 contains 15 residues. Germline V gene sequence: CDR1 MNHEY, CDR2 SVGEGT. Trimming took 0 bases from V and 8 from J, leaving 13 bases between them. The CDR3 region has the DNA TGTGCCAGCAGTTACTCCGCCGGGAGCTGGGGGGAGCTGTTTTTT. This gives the protein CASSYSAGSWGELFF.

This clonotype was observed many times. The chain joins TRBV29-1 to TRBJ2-1; 8 nucleotides line up with TRBD2. The ends lost 2 bases at V and 4 bases at J; junction bases unmatched: 4. Looked up from germline, CDR1 is SQVTM and CDR2 is ANQGSEA. The CDR3 has 14 amino acids. DNA of the CDR3: TGCAGCGTTGAAATAGCGGGGACATACAATGAGCAGTTCTTC. This codes for CSVEIAGTYNEQFF.

A remark on this clonotype: Sequence at one end of the junction differs from germline and may be a read error. The chain links TRBV4-3 to TRBJ2-7, with D perhaps TRBD1 or TRBD2 (5 bases each). Germline CDR1 LGHNA, CDR2 YSLEER. There are 15 residues in the CDR3. The CDR3: CASSQDKGPAYERYF. CDR3 DNA: TGCGCCAGCAGCCAAGACAAGGGACCTGCCTACGAGCGGTACTTC.

This clonotype was counted at least ten times. The chain has TRBV20-1 and TRBJ2-3, with 11 bases identical to TRBD2. This CDR3 contains 17 residues. V was pared by 1 base and J by 0 bases, with 6 bases of the junction left unmatched. Germline CDR1 and CDR2: DFQATT and SNEGSKA (reference sequence). The CDR3 region is CSARGSSGRYSTDTQYF. CDR3 bases: TGCAGTGCTAGAGGGTCTAGCGGGAGGTATAGCACAGATACGCAGTATTTT.

About this clonotype itself: This sequence may be a read error, since a much larger clone differs from it by one base. V gene TRBV11-2 combines with J gene TRBJ2-3; no clear D gene. CDR1 SGHAT and CDR2 FQNNGV come from the germline V gene. CDR3 length: 12 residues. The DNA for the CDR3 is TGTGCCGGCAGCTTGGGCCACGCGACGCAGTATTTT. Translating gives CAGSLGHATQYF.

Worth noting for this clonotype: A junction boundary mismatches the germline segment, possibly from a read error. This chain joins TRBV6-5 and TRBJ2-7, with 11 bases that match TRBD1. The length of the CDR3 is 14 residues. CDR1 and CDR2 from the germline V gene are MNHEY and SVGAGI. The CDR3 loop is CTSSEGQGAYEQYF. The DNA of the CDR3 is TGTACCAGCAGCGAGGGACAGGGGGCCTACGAGCAGTACTTC.

The chain carries TRBV7-9 and TRBJ2-1; 8 bases match TRBD1. V trimming: 4 bases; J trimming: 2 bases; junction bases outside the gene matches: 7. Germline V gives CDR1 SEHNR, CDR2 FQNEAQ (reference sequence). The CDR3 is made up of 16 amino acids. The CDR3 is CASSYTGTGPYNEQFF. The CDR3 DNA sequence: TGTGCCAGCAGCTACACCGGGACAGGCCCCTACAATGAGCAGTTCTTC.

The V gene is TRBV27, the J gene TRBJ2-7; maybe TRBD1 (6 bases). Deletions cut 6 bases from V and 0 bases from J, with 12 bases between. The CDR3 covers 14 residues. Germline V gives CDR1 MNHEY, CDR2 SMNVEV (reference sequence). The CDR3 DNA reads TGTGCCAGCAGCATCGGACAGACCTCCTACGAGCAGTACTTC. The encoded protein is CASSIGQTSYEQYF.

The chain joins TRBV6-5 to TRBJ2-2; 9 bases agree with TRBD2. The CDR3 is 20 amino acids. Germline V gene data show CDR1 as MNHEY and CDR2 as SVGAGI. The V gene end was trimmed by 6 bases and the J gene end by 2 bases; junction bases not matched to a gene: 19. The CDR3 loop is CASSRSAGAGGPLNTGELFF. DNA for the CDR3: TGTGCCAGCAGCCGGTCCGCTGGAGCGGGAGGCCCACTAAACACCGGGGAGCTGTTTTTT.

The chain employs TRBV6-6 and TRBJ2-1; the D gene could be TRBD1 or TRBD2 (5 bases each). The CDR3 loop spans 12 amino acids. The V and J ends lost 5 bases and 9 bases respectively, with 11 bases between them. CDR1 and CDR2 (germline): MNHNY, SVGAGI (reference sequence). CDR3 loop: CASSHGTGEQFF. The CDR3 DNA reads as TGTGCCAGCAGTCACGGGACCGGTGAGCAGTTCTTC.

About this clonotype: A junction end diverges from the germline sequence, so it may reflect a read error. The rearrangement uses TRBV12-3 or TRBV12-4 and TRBJ2-1; D unresolved. The CDR3 runs 11 residues. DNA of the CDR3: TGTGCCAGCGGTTTAGTTGGAGAGCAGTTCTTC. Amino acids: CASGLVGEQFF.

A remark on this clonotype: This clone may be a read error of a much larger clone one base away. CDR3 in amino acids: CASSPSSFGGAEAFF. CDR3 nucleotide sequence: TGTGCCAGCAGCCCTAGTAGCTTTGGGGGGGCTGAAGCTTTCTTT. This chain uses TRBV9 with TRBJ1-1; weak D call: TRBD1 (5 bases). In germline, CDR1 is SGDLS, CDR2 YYNGEE. This CDR3 has 15 residues. Trimming left V 4 bases short and J 6 bases short, with 19 bases between.

About this clonotype itself: Germline is not matched at one junction end, which may reflect a read error. The rearrangement links TRBV29-1 to TRBJ2-2, with 7 bases matching TRBD2. Germline CDR1 and CDR2: SQVTM and ANQGSEA. This CDR3 contains 13 residues. The CDR3 region is CSGTSANTGGLFF. CDR3 in DNA: TGCAGCGGTACTAGCGCCAACACCGGGGGGCTGTTTTTT.

The sample holds many counts of this clonotype. The chain has TRBV13 and TRBJ2-6, with TRBD2 matching over 14 bases. J lost 3 bases, V lost 5 bases, and 3 bases had no gene match. CDR3 length: 17 residues. The V gene's germline CDR1 is PRHDT and CDR2 FYEKMQ (reference sequence). CDR3 nucleotide sequence: TGTGCCAGCAGCCCGGGACTAGCGGGGGTTGGGGCCAACGTCCTGACTTTC. Residues: CASSPGLAGVGANVLTF. Supplemented by reference TRBV13 and TRBJ2-6, the full variable domain reads AAGVIQSPRHLIKEKRETATLKCYPIPRHDTVYWYQQGPGQDPQFLISFYEKMQSDKGSIPDRFSAQQFSDYHSELNMSSLELGDSALYFCASSPGLAGVGANVLTFGAGSRLTVL.

The chain has TRBV10-3 and TRBJ2-1, with 10 bases matching TRBD2. Germline loops: CDR1 ENHRY, CDR2 SYGVKD. The CDR3 consists of 14 residues. With V trimmed by 2 bases and J by 15 bases, 10 bases remained unmatched. For the CDR3, the DNA is TGTGCCATCAGTGAGCCCCACCTAGCGGGGGACCGGTTCTTC. This encodes CAISEPHLAGDRFF.

V usage is TRBV12-3 or TRBV12-4 and J usage is TRBJ2-2; D may be TRBD2 (5 bases). V was clipped by 7 bases and J by 5 bases, with 14 bases between them. There are 14 residues in the CDR3. For the CDR3, the DNA is TGTGCCAGCAACTTACTAGGACCGACCGGGGAGCTGTTTTTT. Encoded protein: CASNLLGPTGELFF.

This clonotype has a handful of counts. CDR3 nucleotide sequence: TGTGCCAGCAAAGACAGTATGAACACTGAAGCTTTCTTT. Its translation is CASKDSMNTEAFF. The rearrangement uses TRBV28 and TRBJ1-1; D perhaps matches TRBD1 (5 bases). Looked up from germline, CDR1 is MDHEN and CDR2 is SYDVKM. The V end lost 7 bases, the J end lost 0 bases, and 9 bases lay between the germline ends. The CDR3 extends over 13 amino acids.

Concerning this clonotype itself: This may stem from a read error, because a much larger clone lies one nucleotide away. The CDR3 ends on some other residue instead of the conserved phenylalanine or tryptophan, so this is likely a read error. The chain links TRBV28 to TRBJ2-6; D ambiguous. CDR3 size: 14 residues. Germline loops: CDR1 MDHEN, CDR2 SYDVKM. The V gene lost 6 bases and the J gene lost 7 bases, with 13 bases spanning the gap. As DNA, the CDR3 is TGTGCCAGCAGACCCCATCTGGGCGCCAACGTCCTGACTCTC. The encoded protein is CASRPHLGANVLTL.

This clonotype was counted only a few times. The V call is TRBV7-9, the J call TRBJ2-5; unclear D gene. From germline, CDR1 is SEHNR and CDR2 FQNEAQ (reference sequence). The ends were cut back, 2 bases at V and 2 bases at J, with 6 bases in the middle. This CDR3 comprises 13 residues. CDR3 nucleotide sequence: TGTGCCAGCAGCTTAATGCTTCAAGAGACCCAGTACTTC. It is translated as CASSLMLQETQYF.

Note on this clonotype: This may come from a read error, since a much larger clone is one base off. The J gene is TRBJ1-4, the V gene TRBV7-2; D not certain. The V end lost 4 bases, the J end lost 16 bases, and 10 bases lay between the germline ends. The germline V gene encodes CDR1 SGHTA and CDR2 FQGNSA. The CDR3 loop spans 10 amino acids. The CDR3 spells CASSWLGPFF. DNA of the CDR3: TGTGCCAGCAGCTGGCTGGGTCCGTTTTTT.

With regard to this clonotype: A much larger clone differs from this one at a single base, so this may be a read error. The V and J genes are TRBV6-2 or TRBV6-3 and TRBJ1-5, with 7 bases identical to TRBD1. Germline CDR1 and CDR2: MNHEY and SVGEGT. The V and J ends lost 0 bases and 4 bases, in that order; junction bases with no gene match: 15. The CDR3 length is 19 residues. The CDR3 DNA sequence: TGTGCCAGCAGTTACTCGAGCGGGACAGTAGCCTCGGATAATCAGCCCCAGCATTTT. Encoded protein: CASSYSSGTVASDNQPQHF.

The chain employs TRBV11-2 and TRBJ2-7; 7 nucleotides align to TRBD1. Germline CDR1 reads SGHAT; CDR2 reads FQNNGV. The CDR3 totals 13 residues. J gave up 6 bases and V 5 bases, and 7 bases lay outside the gene matches. As DNA, the CDR3 is TGTGCCAGCAGCATATACAGGGGAAGCGAGCAGTACTTC. Translating gives CASSIYRGSEQYF.

This clonotype was detected only a few times. The V gene is TRBV6-6, the J gene TRBJ1-5; 9 bases fit TRBD1. Germline V gives CDR1 MNHNY, CDR2 SVGAGI (reference sequence). The CDR3 runs 19 residues. J lost 5 bases, V lost 0 bases, and 14 bases had no gene match. The CDR3 sequence: CASSYSGTGFPRRDQPQHF. The DNA for the CDR3 is TGTGCCAGCAGTTACTCCGGGACAGGGTTTCCCAGAAGGGATCAGCCCCAGCATTTT.